Below are 9 T cell receptor beta chains sequenced from a single sample in a study of OX40 agonist ivuxolimab in advanced cancers. The method was immunoSEQ multiplex PCR; TCRdb's version includes in-frame clones alone and lacks a portion of them. Of fewer than 90,000 clones in the sample, about 86% were seen once. The sequenced sample was CD4+ or CD8+ T cells sorted from blood, obtained in a trial of the OX40 agonist ivuxolimab. The source of these receptors is an adult with an advanced solid tumor such as melanoma, head and neck, liver or kidney cancer.

J is TRBJ2-1 and V is TRBV14; the D call may be TRBD1 or TRBD2 (6 bases each). Germline V gene data show CDR1 as SGHDN and CDR2 as FVKESK. V shed 4 bases and J shed 7 bases, with 11 bases lying between them. The CDR3 is made up of 13 amino acids. The CDR3 DNA follows: TGTGCCAGCAGCCCTTTAGGGGGGAATGAGCAGTTCTTC. Its protein product is CASSPLGGNEQFF.

The chain joins TRBV5-1 to TRBJ2-4; maybe TRBD2 (6 bases). The CDR3 totals 15 residues. Trimming cost V 4 bases and J 2 bases, with 13 bases left between them. The germline CDR1 and CDR2 sequences are SGHRS and YFSETQ. The CDR3: CASSLTGTSKNIQYF. The DNA of the CDR3 is TGCGCCAGCAGCCTCACCGGGACTTCCAAAAACATTCAGTACTTC.

The V gene is TRBV19, the J gene TRBJ2-6; perhaps TRBD2 as D (5 bases). CDR1 is LNHDA, CDR2 SQIVND, per germline (reference sequence). CDR3 length: 14 amino acids. The germline V and J ends were trimmed by 7 bases and 0 bases, with 7 bases remaining between them. The CDR3 region is CASKEDSGANVLTF. CDR3 nucleotide sequence: TGTGCCAGTAAGGAGGACTCTGGGGCCAACGTCCTGACTTTC.

The chain recombines TRBV28 with TRBJ2-5; 10 bases match TRBD1. The CDR3 spans 14 residues. V was pared by 3 bases and J by 7 bases, with 5 bases of the junction left unmatched. Germline CDR1 is MDHEN and CDR2 is SYDVKM. Written as DNA, the CDR3 is TGTGCCAGCAGTTTCGCGGGGGACAGGGGGACCCAGTACTTC. Translation gives CASSFAGDRGTQYF.

The chain couples TRBV19 to TRBJ2-2; TRBD2 matches at 13 bases. The CDR3 loop spans 19 amino acids. Germline V gene sequence: CDR1 LNHDA, CDR2 SQIVND (reference sequence). The ends lost 5 bases at V and 5 bases at J; junction bases unmatched: 14. The CDR3 DNA reads TGTGCCAGTAGTTCCCGGACTAGCGGGAGCTCTAGGAGAACCGGGGAGCTGTTTTTT. The encoded protein is CASSSRTSGSSRRTGELFF.

The gene calls are TRBV19 and TRBJ1-2; D is undetermined. Germline assignment: CDR1 LNHDA and CDR2 SQIVND (reference sequence). This CDR3 has 13 amino acids. V was clipped by 8 bases and J by 0 bases, with 10 bases between them. CDR3 amino acids: CASSSDTNYGYTF. DNA for the CDR3: TGTGCCAGTTCTTCAGACACTAACTATGGCTACACCTTC.

The chain couples TRBV7-2 to TRBJ2-3; 11 bases match TRBD2. The CDR3 spans 15 residues. Germline CDR1 SGHTA, CDR2 FQGNSA. Unmatched junction bases numbered 2, after V lost 3 bases and J lost 3 bases. CDR3 sequence reads: CASSFVAGGTDTQYF. CDR3 DNA: TGTGCCAGCAGCTTCGTAGCGGGAGGGACAGATACGCAGTATTTT.

This chain connects TRBV7-9 to TRBJ2-5; a weak D match, TRBD1 (5 bases). Trimming left V 7 bases short and J 4 bases short, with 13 bases between. This CDR3 is built from 13 residues. Germline V gives CDR1 SEHNR, CDR2 FQNEAQ (reference sequence). The DNA for the CDR3 is TGTGCCAGCAAACTCAGGGAAGGAGAGACCCAGTACTTC. It translates to CASKLREGETQYF.

The rearrangement joins TRBV30 to TRBJ2-5; D remains unclear. From germline, CDR1 is GTSNPN and CDR2 SVGIG (reference sequence). The CDR3 consists of 14 residues. The ends were cut back, 3 bases at V and 7 bases at J, with 18 bases in the middle. As DNA, the CDR3 is TGTGCCTGGAGAGCCGAACCAAGAGTTCGGACCCAGTACTTC. As protein: CAWRAEPRVRTQYF.